The 15 T cell receptor beta chains below come from one sample, sequenced in a study of beta chain features in type 1 diabetes. The study's findings and limits: Among all four CD4+ subsets, Type 1 diabetes patients had TCRB CDR3s that were moderately but significantly shorter.

As every portion of the isolated RNA was reverse transcribed, the sequencing read expressed TCRB transcripts. The assay was immunoSEQ multiplex PCR, and TCRdb's table has in-frame clones only and misses some. Among about 650,000 clones listed, around 11% were seen once. These receptors have no known antigen. The sequencing sample was made of naive CD4+ T cells from blood. Source of these receptors: a young man with type 1 diabetes.

The chain employs TRBV7-9 and TRBJ2-3; 7 bases are a match to TRBD1. V lost 6 bases and J lost 6; bases outside the gene matches: 6. This CDR3 spans 13 amino acids. Germline V CDR1 and CDR2: SEHNR, FQNEAQ (reference sequence). The CDR3 spells CASSPQGEDTQYF. Here the CDR3 DNA reads TGTGCCAGCAGTCCTCAGGGGGAGGATACGCAGTATTTT. Full variable domain (rest looked up from reference TRBV7-9 and TRBJ2-3): DTGVSQNPRHKITKRGQNVTFRCDPISEHNRLYWYRQTLGQGPEFLTYFQNEAQLEKSRLLSDRFSAERPKGSFSTLEIQRTEQGDSAMYLCASSPQGEDTQYFGPGTRLTVL.

CDR3 DNA sequence: TGTGCCAGCAGTTCGCCCCCCTATGGCTACACCTTC. Translation gives CASSSPPYGYTF. The chain links TRBV6-5 to TRBJ1-2; D is ambiguous. The V and J ends lost 4 bases and 4 bases respectively, with 7 bases between them. This CDR3 has 12 amino acids. Germline CDR1 MNHEY, CDR2 SVGAGI.

As for this clone: Other DNA sequences in this sample translate to the same CDR3. The gene calls are TRBV28 and TRBJ2-3, with D perhaps TRBD1 (5 bases). Deletions cut 3 bases from V and 4 bases from J, with 11 bases between. The CDR3 is 14 amino acids. Per germline, CDR1 MDHEN and CDR2 SYDVKM. The CDR3 DNA is TGTGCCAGCAGTTTGTCGCAGGGTGCAGATACGCAGTATTTT. Amino acids: CASSLSQGADTQYF.

This clone showed up just a few times. This chain links TRBV7-2 with TRBJ2-2; no reliable D call. The CDR3 is 12 amino acids. V was pared by 5 bases and J by 6 bases, with 7 bases between. CDR1 is SGHTA and CDR2 is FQGNSA in the germline V gene. CDR3 loop: CASSISPGELFF. The CDR3, as DNA: TGTGCCAGCAGCATATCCCCCGGGGAGCTGTTTTTT.

Turning to this clone: At one of its ends the junction is not consistent with the germline gene, which may arise from a read error. The chain has TRBV7-7 and TRBJ2-1; unclear D gene. Germline V gives CDR1 SSHAT, CDR2 FNYEAQ (reference sequence). There are 13 residues in the CDR3. CDR3 residues: CASSLDGHNEQFF. The CDR3 nucleotides read TGTGCTAGCAGCTTAGACGGACACAATGAGCAGTTCTTC.

A few counts support this clone. The CDR3, as DNA: TGCGCCAGCAGCCAAGGGTGGGCAGTTCAATACAATGAGCAGTTCTTC. This codes for CASSQGWAVQYNEQFF. V usage is TRBV4-3 and J usage is TRBJ2-1; no definite D call. This CDR3 has 16 amino acids. The germline gives CDR1 LGHNA, CDR2 YSLEER. With 1 base removed from V and 4 bases from J, the gap between germline ends came to 14 bases.

This rearrangement joins TRBV11-2 to TRBJ2-5, with a weak D call TRBD2 (7 bases). Trimming cost V 1 base and J 5 bases, with 23 bases left between them. This CDR3 has 18 residues. Germline assignment: CDR1 SGHAT and CDR2 FQNNGV. Written as DNA, the CDR3 is TGTGCCAGCAGCTTAGGAGGGGGGGCTTTCTCGTGGAGGGAGACCCAGTACTTC. Encoded protein: CASSLGGGAFSWRETQYF.

This clone was observed a few times. CDR3 residues: CASSLSGAIGNEQFF. The CDR3, as DNA: TGTGCCAGCAGCTTGTCCGGGGCCATTGGGAATGAGCAGTTCTTC. The V call is TRBV7-2, the J call TRBJ2-1; TRBD1 or TRBD2 may be the D gene (5 bases each). The CDR3 length is 15 residues. The V and J ends lost 3 bases and 7 bases respectively, with 16 bases between them. Germline V lookup: CDR1 SGHTA, CDR2 FQGNSA.

V and J are TRBV20-1 and TRBJ1-2; no definite D call. Between the trimmed V and J ends, which lost 5 bases and 2 bases, there was a span of 6 bases. The germline V gene has CDR1 DFQATT and CDR2 SNEGSKA (reference sequence). This CDR3 is built from 11 residues. The CDR3 region is CSAGHNYGYTF. The CDR3, as DNA: TGCAGTGCTGGGCACAACTATGGCTACACCTTC.

The J gene is TRBJ2-1, the V gene TRBV9; D is unresolved. V was clipped by 4 bases and J by 6 bases, with 11 bases between them. Germline V gene lookup returns CDR1 SGDLS and CDR2 YYNGEE. The CDR3 has 13 residues. The CDR3 spells CASSLGPPNEQFF. The CDR3, as DNA: TGTGCCAGCAGCTTAGGTCCCCCCAATGAGCAGTTCTTC.

This clone was recorded once. The chain employs TRBV18 and TRBJ2-5; D perhaps matches TRBD1 (6 bases). Looked up from germline, CDR1 is KGHSH and CDR2 is LQKENI. Between the trimmed V and J ends, which lost 3 bases and 1 base, there was a span of 12 bases. This CDR3 is built from 15 residues. CDR3 protein: CASSPAGAGQETQYF. CDR3 coding DNA: TGTGCCAGCTCACCCGCAGGGGCCGGCCAAGAGACCCAGTACTTC.

This clone was counted only a few times. This chain links TRBV7-9 with TRBJ1-1, with D unresolved. Trimming left V 5 bases short and J 3 bases short, with 19 bases between. Looked up from germline, CDR1 is SEHNR and CDR2 is FQNEAQ (reference sequence). The CDR3 sequence is 16 residues long. In DNA form, the CDR3 reads TGTGCCAGCAGCCAAGATATCGGGGAGGCGGACACTGAAGCTTTCTTT. It specifies CASSQDIGEADTEAFF.

The CDR3 coding sequence is TGTGCCAGCTGCCGGGAAGCGGGAAATGAAAAACTGTTTTTT. It yields the protein CASCREAGNEKLFF. V gene TRBV2 combines with J gene TRBJ1-4; D unclear. The V gene's germline CDR1 is SNHLY and CDR2 FYNNEI. V was trimmed by 8 bases and J by 5 bases, leaving 15 bases between them. The length of the CDR3 is 14 residues.

There are a few counts of this clone. The chain carries TRBV27 and TRBJ1-6; no reliable D call. The CDR3 sequence is 13 residues long. The germline V gene encodes CDR1 MNHEY and CDR2 SMNVEV (reference sequence). Trimming shortened V by 2 bases and J by 9 bases, and 8 bases separated the two germline ends. DNA for the CDR3: TGTGCCAGCAGTTTAGACCAGCCTTCACCCCTCCACTTT. Encoded protein: CASSLDQPSPLHF.

This clone was observed a handful of times. This chain connects TRBV4-3 to TRBJ1-6; tentatively, D is TRBD1 (5 bases). The CDR3 is made up of 17 amino acids. The germline gives CDR1 LGHNA, CDR2 YSLEER. V shed 0 bases and J shed 5 bases, with 14 bases lying between them. CDR3 DNA: TGCGCCAGCAGCCAAGAACTCAGGGCGCCGGATAATTCACCCCTCCACTTT. The encoded protein is CASSQELRAPDNSPLHF.